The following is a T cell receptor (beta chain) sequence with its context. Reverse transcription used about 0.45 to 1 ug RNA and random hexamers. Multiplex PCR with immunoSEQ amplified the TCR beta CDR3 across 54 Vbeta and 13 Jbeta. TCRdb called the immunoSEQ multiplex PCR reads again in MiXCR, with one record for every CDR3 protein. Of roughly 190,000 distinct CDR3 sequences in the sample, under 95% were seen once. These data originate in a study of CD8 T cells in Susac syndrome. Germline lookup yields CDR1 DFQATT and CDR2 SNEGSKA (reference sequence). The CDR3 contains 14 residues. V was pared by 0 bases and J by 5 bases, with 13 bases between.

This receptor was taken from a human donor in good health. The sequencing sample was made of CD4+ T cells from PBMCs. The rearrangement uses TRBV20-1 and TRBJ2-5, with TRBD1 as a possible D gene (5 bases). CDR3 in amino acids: CSARDPMTAETQYF. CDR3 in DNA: TGCAGTGCTAGAGATCCTATGACAGCTGAGACCCAGTACTTC.